The clone carrying this T cell receptor (beta chain) was picked up many times. This entry belongs to a study of blood T cell repertoires in COVID-19. For the study at large: PBMCs, B-cell-depleted T cells, or T cells provided the cDNA or gDNA that made up the material.

Profiled with immunoSEQ multiplex PCR; TCRdb holds only in-frame clones, not every one. This table holds around 150,000 clones, 80% found once. The CDR3 loop spans 14 amino acids. Germline CDR1 and CDR2: SGHTA and FQGNSA. Between the trimmed V and J ends, which lost 5 bases and 5 bases, there was a span of 15 bases. The sample taken for sequencing was PBMCs or T cells enriched from blood (not recorded which). The chain uses TRBV7-2 and TRBJ2-5; possibly TRBD2 for D (5 bases). The source of this sequence is a man aged 35-49 years who had recovered from COVID-19. The CDR3 sequence: CASSLDIPGETQYF. The CDR3 DNA is TGTGCCAGCAGCCTAGACATCCCGGGGGAGACCCAGTACTTC.